What follows are 14 T cell receptor beta chains derived from one specimen sequenced in a study of lymphopenia after photon versus proton radiotherapy. Profiled with immunoSEQ multiplex PCR; TCRdb holds only in-frame clones, not every one. The table lists fewer than 30,000 clones, less than 90% of them singletons. The sequences come from peripheral blood, collected from a patient treated with photon-based radiotherapy. The receptors shown here come from a woman between 50 and 59 years old with pancreatic cancer.

The chain links TRBV6-5 to TRBJ2-2; D not certain. From germline, CDR1 is MNHEY and CDR2 SVGAGI. This CDR3 contains 11 residues. The V end lost 7 bases, the J end lost 13 bases, and 13 bases lay between the germline ends. Here the CDR3 reads CASTAGPRLFF. CDR3 sequence (DNA): TGTGCCAGCACAGCAGGTCCCAGGCTGTTTTTT.

The chain employs TRBV6-5 and TRBJ2-1; TRBD2 matches 7 bases. The CDR3 has 15 residues. Unmatched junction bases numbered 9, after V lost 2 bases and J lost 8 bases. Germline V lookup: CDR1 MNHEY, CDR2 SVGAGI. This CDR3 reads CASSYRLAALDEQFF. The CDR3 region has the DNA TGTGCCAGCAGTTACCGGCTAGCGGCCTTGGATGAGCAGTTCTTC.

The chain carries TRBV14 and TRBJ2-7; no clear D. CDR1 is SGHDN and CDR2 is FVKESK in the germline V gene. The CDR3 loop spans 11 amino acids. V was cut by 1 base and J by 6 bases, with 4 bases left in between. CDR3 in amino acids: CASSQGVEQYF. The CDR3 region has the DNA TGTGCCAGCAGCCAAGGGGTCGAGCAGTACTTC.

This chain uses TRBV4-2 with TRBJ2-1, with 14 positions matching TRBD2. The length of the CDR3 is 19 residues. V lost 2 bases to trimming and J lost 1 base; unmatched junction nucleotides: 7. Germline V gives CDR1 LGHNA, CDR2 YNFKEQ. CDR3 DNA: TGTGCCAGCAGCCAAATAGGACTAGCGGGAGGTGAATCCTACAATGAGCAGTTCTTC. Protein sequence: CASSQIGLAGGESYNEQFF.

The rearrangement joins TRBV5-8 to TRBJ2-2; TRBD1 might be the D (5 bases). V lost 4 bases and J lost 0, with 13 bases in between. The CDR3 covers 16 residues. Germline CDR1 is SGHTS and CDR2 is YDEGEE. As DNA, the CDR3 is TGTGCCAGCAGCCCCTGGGCAGGGTCGAACACCGGGGAGCTGTTTTTT. It codes for CASSPWAGSNTGELFF. The variable domain in full, completed from reference TRBV5-8 and TRBJ2-2, reads EAGVTQSPTHLIKTRGQQATLRCSPISGHTSVYWYQQALGLGLQFLLWYDEGEERNRGNFPPRFSGRQFPNYSSELNVNALELEDSALYLCASSPWAGSNTGELFFGEGSRLTVL.

This clone was detected only a few times. V and J are TRBV19 and TRBJ1-5; no firm D call. The CDR3 contains 16 residues. Germline assignment: CDR1 LNHDA and CDR2 SQIVND (reference sequence). Between the trimmed V and J ends, which lost 5 bases and 6 bases, there was a span of 20 bases. The chain's CDR3 is CASSPTRDPTGQPQHF. Written as DNA, the CDR3 is TGTGCCAGTAGTCCCACTCGGGATCCCACGGGTCAGCCCCAGCATTTT.

The J gene is TRBJ1-5, the V gene TRBV29-1; 7 bases are shared with TRBD1. Trimming removed 3 bases from V and 7 bases from J; junction bases left unmatched: 6. CDR1 is SQVTM and CDR2 is ANQGSEA in the germline V gene. The CDR3 is made up of 13 amino acids. The CDR3 sequence is CSVDRGNGQPQHF. The CDR3, as DNA: TGCAGCGTTGACAGGGGGAATGGCCAGCCCCAGCATTTT.

This clone was counted a few times. The chain is built from TRBV7-2 and TRBJ1-1; D not certain. V lost 5 bases, J lost 10 bases, and 14 bases lay in between. Germline CDR1 SGHTA, CDR2 FQGNSA. CDR3 length: 12 amino acids. The CDR3 nucleotides read TGTGCCAGCAGCCCCGGGGTTGCCGCAGCTTTCTTT. Protein: CASSPGVAAAFF.

This chain links TRBV29-1 with TRBJ2-7, with 7 bases fitting TRBD1. CDR3 length: 12 amino acids. Looked up from germline, CDR1 is SQVTM and CDR2 is ANQGSEA. Germline trimming cut 6 bases from V and 2 bases from J; bases unmatched to any gene: 4. CDR3 sequence reads: CSVRTGAYEQYF. The DNA for the CDR3 is TGCAGCGTCAGGACAGGAGCCTACGAGCAGTACTTC.

This CDR3 reads CASSTGTGAWEQYF. The CDR3 DNA reads as TGTGCCAGCAGTACCGGGACAGGGGCCTGGGAGCAGTACTTC. V and J are TRBV6-1 and TRBJ2-7, with 10 bases that match TRBD1. CDR1 and CDR2 (germline): MNHNS, SASEGT. The CDR3 spans 14 residues. The V and J ends lost 5 bases and 7 bases, in that order; junction bases with no gene match: 8.

The V call is TRBV5-1, the J call TRBJ2-4; TRBD2 agrees at 9 bases. The germline CDR1 and CDR2 sequences are SGHRS and YFSETQ. Trimming took 5 bases from V and 6 from J; bases not matched to a gene: 9. This CDR3 has 15 residues. The CDR3 nucleotides are TGCGCCAGCAGACGTAGCGGGGGAGGACGAAACATTCAGTACTTC. It specifies CASRRSGGGRNIQYF.

The rearrangement links TRBV6-5 to TRBJ2-3; 8 positions match TRBD2. The CDR3 is made up of 16 amino acids. With V trimmed by 3 bases and J by 1 base, 6 bases remained unmatched. Germline CDR1 and CDR2: MNHEY and SVGAGI. CDR3 sequence: CASSYYSAGGTDTQYF. CDR3 nucleotides: TGTGCCAGCAGTTATTATTCAGCGGGAGGCACAGATACGCAGTATTTT.

This clone was seen just once. The chain combines TRBV5-6 with TRBJ2-7; 7 bases are a match to TRBD1. CDR1 is SGHDT, CDR2 YYEEEE, per germline. This CDR3 is built from 15 residues. Trimming took 0 bases from V and 0 from J; bases not matched to a gene: 3. In DNA form, the CDR3 reads TGTGCCAGCAGCTTGGGGGGACAGTCCTCCTACGAGCAGTACTTC. The encoded protein is CASSLGGQSSYEQYF.

The rearrangement uses TRBV30 and TRBJ1-1; D is possibly TRBD1 (6 bases). Germline loops: CDR1 GTSNPN, CDR2 SVGIG (reference sequence). The V and J ends lost 1 base and 7 bases respectively, with 19 bases between them. This CDR3 comprises 15 residues. For the CDR3, the DNA is TGTGCCTGGAGTGACTTTTTAGCAGGGGCCATTGAAGCTTTCTTT. It codes for CAWSDFLAGAIEAFF.